The rows below give T cell receptor beta chains drawn from one sample of a study of cytomegalovirus exposure and HLA in healthy donors. Profiled with immunoSEQ multiplex PCR; TCRdb holds only in-frame clones, not every one. Of 250,000 to 350,000 clones listed, more than 80% are singletons. Sequences were obtained from PBMCs. The receptors shown here come from a man aged 40-49 years in good health and CMV-seropositive. Each CDR3 is given with its conserved first and last residue. The order of the fields is V gene, D gene, clone size, J gene, CDR3 DNA, CDR3 protein. The D gene is left open where the match is weak. Only some rows state a clone size, as once, few, many or a class for expanded clones.

>TRBV11-2|NA|NA|TRBJ2-7
TGTGCCAGCAGCTTAGTACAGGGCCCCTACGAGCAGTACTTC
CASSLVQGPYEQYF
>TRBV11-2|NA|NA|TRBJ1-1
TGTGCCAGCAGCTTCCTGGGGGGGGTAAGAACTGAAGCTTTCTTT
CASSFLGGVRTEAFF
>TRBV1|NA|NA|TRBJ2-5
TGCACCAGCAGCCAAGATCATCTACAGGGTTGTTTGCAAGAGACCCAGTACTTC
CTSSQDHLQGCLQETQYF
>TRBV15|TRBD2|NA|TRBJ2-7
TGTGCCACCAGCAGATCGGGGGGGGCCTACGAGCAGTACTTC
CATSRSGGAYEQYF
>TRBV27|NA|NA|TRBJ1-4
TGTGCCAGCATGAACAGGAACGAAAAACTGTTTTTT
CASMNRNEKLFF
>TRBV7-9|TRBD2|NA|TRBJ2-5
TGTGCCAGCAGCTTGGGACTAGCGGGGGGCGACCTCCAAGAGACCCAGTACTTC
CASSLGLAGGDLQETQYF
>TRBV18|TRBD1|NA|TRBJ2-7
TGTGCCAGCTCACTGGGACAGGTCAACGAGCAGTACTTC
CASSLGQVNEQYF
>TRBV5-1|TRBD2|NA|TRBJ2-7
TGCGCCAGCAGCTTGGAGCCTAGCGGGAGTAGGGAGCAGTACTTC
CASSLEPSGSREQYF
>TRBV19|TRBD1|NA|TRBJ2-5
TGTGCCAGTAGTAGCGCCTCGACAGGGGGGGGAGAGACCCAGTACTTC
CASSSASTGGGETQYF
>TRBV13|NA|NA|TRBJ2-4
TGTGCCAGCAGCTTACCCGGTGGGCGAGCCAAAAACATTCAGTACTTC
CASSLPGGRAKNIQYF
>TRBV19|TRBD2|NA|TRBJ2-3
TGTGCCAGTAGTATGGGACTAGCGGGAGTCCCTAGCACAGATACGCAGTATTTT
CASSMGLAGVPSTDTQYF
>TRBV2|TRBD2|NA|TRBJ2-1
TGTGCCAGCGGTTTAGCGGGAAGGTTCTACTCCTACAATGAGCAGTTCTTC
CASGLAGRFYSYNEQFF
>TRBV6-5|NA|NA|TRBJ2-5
TGTGCCAGCAGCCCCGGTCACCCCGCGGAGACCCAGTACTTC
CASSPGHPAETQYF
>TRBV4-1|NA|NA|TRBJ1-5
TGCGCCAGCAGCCAAGGACAGGGCAATCAGCCCCAGCATTTT
CASSQGQGNQPQHF
>TRBV29-1|NA|NA|TRBJ1-2
TGCAGCGTTGAAGCAACAGGGGGCTACACCTTC
CSVEATGGYTF
>TRBV27|TRBD1|NA|TRBJ1-2
TGTGCCAGCAGTCTAAGGCTCACAGGGGGCAAGTATGGCTACACCTTC
CASSLRLTGGKYGYTF
>TRBV7-6|TRBD2|once|TRBJ2-3
TGTGCCAGCAGCTTAGAAGCGGGAGGCCCTCCAGATACGCAGTATTTT
CASSLEAGGPPDTQYF
>TRBV28|TRBD1|NA|TRBJ1-2
TGTGCCAGCAGACTCCCTCCCCGGACAGGGGTCTATGGCTACACCTTC
CASRLPPRTGVYGYTF
>TRBV27|NA|NA|TRBJ2-5
TGTGCCAGCAGGGGCATTGGGGCAGGGGAACAAGAGACCCAGTACTTC
CASRGIGAGEQETQYF
>TRBV7-7|NA|NA|TRBJ2-5
TGTGCTAGCAGCTTAGCAGTCCAGGTAGCGGAGACCCAGTACTTC
CASSLAVQVAETQYF
>TRBV28|NA|NA|TRBJ2-7
TGTGCCAGCACCCCTGGTGGGAGACCCTACGAGCAGTACTTC
CASTPGGRPYEQYF
>TRBV2|TRBD1|NA|TRBJ1-4
TGTGCCACCACGACCGGGCTACAGGGGGCAAGAAGTGAAAAACTGTTTTTT
CATTTGLQGARSEKLFF
>TRBV28|TRBD1|NA|TRBJ2-1
TGTGCCAGCAGTTTCCCCGACAGGGGTGACAATGAGCAGTTCTTC
CASSFPDRGDNEQFF
>TRBV27|NA|NA|TRBJ2-1
TGTGCCAGCAGTCCGGGACTCCACTACAATGAGCAGTTCTTC
CASSPGLHYNEQFF
>TRBV27|TRBD1|NA|TRBJ2-1
TGTGCCAGCAGCCACCCGGGACAGGGGGGGAACAATGAGCAGTTCTTC
CASSHPGQGGNNEQFF
>TRBV29-1|NA|NA|TRBJ1-2
TGCAGCGTGCCACGAGGTGGAGGCTACACCTTC
CSVPRGGGYTF
>TRBV11-2|TRBD2|NA|TRBJ2-1
TGTGCCAGCAGCCTTTACGGGAGGCTTCCCGACAATGAGCAGTTCTTC
CASSLYGRLPDNEQFF
>TRBV6-6|TRBD2|few|TRBJ2-1
TGTGCCAGCAGTTACCTAGCGGGATATAGTGAGCAGTTCTTC
CASSYLAGYSEQFF
>TRBV6-1|TRBD1|NA|TRBJ1-5
TGTGCCAGCAACGGGCGGCAGGGGGCCGGTCAGCCCCAGCATTTT
CASNGRQGAGQPQHF
>TRBV7-8|TRBD2|NA|TRBJ2-5
TGTGCCAGCAGCTTGTCCTCTAGCGGGAGCCAAGAGACCCAGTACTTC
CASSLSSSGSQETQYF
>TRBV2|TRBD1|NA|TRBJ1-1
TGTGCCAGCAGTTTCCTGACAGGGGGAGGTACTGAAGCTTTCTTT
CASSFLTGGGTEAFF
>TRBV10-3|TRBD1|NA|TRBJ2-7
TGTGCCATCAGCTGGACAGGAAGAAGCGAGCAGTACTTC
CAISWTGRSEQYF
>TRBV7-2|NA|once|TRBJ2-1
TGTGCCAGCAGCGAATATAGTGGAGGGCGCAATGAGCAGTTCTTC
CASSEYSGGRNEQFF
>TRBV4-3|TRBD1|NA|TRBJ2-7
TGCGCCAGCAGCCAAGAGGGACAGGGTGAGCAGTACTTC
CASSQEGQGEQYF
>TRBV4-1|NA|NA|TRBJ1-2
TGCGCCAGCAGCCAAGATATCGTGGGGGCCGTCTTCTATGGCTACACCTTC
CASSQDIVGAVFYGYTF
>TRBV18|NA|NA|TRBJ2-4
TGTGCCAGCTCGGAATTAGGCCGGGAAGACATTCAGTACTTC
CASSELGREDIQYF
>TRBV13|TRBD2|NA|TRBJ2-7
TGTGCCAGCAGCAAGGGACTAGCGGCGCACTACGAGCAGTACTTC
CASSKGLAAHYEQYF
>TRBV27|TRBD2|NA|TRBJ2-2
TGTGCCAGCAGTTTATTCTTGCACCGGGCTAGCGGGAGGGAAAACACCGGGGAGCTGTTTTTT
CASSLFLHRASGRENTGELFF
>TRBV6-5|NA|NA|TRBJ2-1
TGTGCCACCAGGCCCAGCGTAGGTGAGCAGTTCTTC
CATRPSVGEQFF
>TRBV27|TRBD1|few|TRBJ1-4
TGTGCCAGCAGTTTATCGGGACAGGGGGCTTGGGAAAAACTGTTTTTT
CASSLSGQGAWEKLFF
>TRBV6-6|NA|NA|TRBJ1-6
TGTGCCAGCAGTGAGCCGGGACACAAATCACCCCTCCACTTT
CASSEPGHKSPLHF
>TRBV2|TRBD2|NA|TRBJ2-7
TGTGCCACCAGCGCGCAGGGCGGGAGCTCCTACGAGCAGTACTTC
CATSAQGGSSYEQYF
>TRBV6-1|NA|NA|TRBJ1-2
TGTGCCAGCGTCCGGGGAGGAGGCTACACCTTC
CASVRGGGYTF
>TRBV5-1|NA|few|TRBJ1-1
TGCGCCACCAAACGGGAGGGAGAGACTGAAGCTTTCTTT
CATKREGETEAFF
>TRBV9|NA|NA|TRBJ1-6
TGTGCCAGCAGCGTAGATTCCGGAGGGAATTCACCCCTCCACTTT
CASSVDSGGNSPLHF
>TRBV6-5|TRBD1|NA|TRBJ1-1
TGTGCCAGCAGTTACCCCAGGGCAGGGGGCGAGTTT
CASSYPRAGGEF
>TRBV6-6|TRBD1|NA|TRBJ2-7
TGTGCCAGCAGTTACCCCGGGACAGGGGCTAACGAGCAGTACTTC
CASSYPGTGANEQYF
>TRBV19|TRBD2|NA|TRBJ2-7
TGTGCCAGTAGTACCAGCGGGAGCTACGAGCAGTACTTC
CASSTSGSYEQYF
>TRBV11-2|NA|once|TRBJ2-7
TGTGCCAGCAGCTTAGCCGGGAGCGAGTTGTTAAGTGGAGAGCAGTACTTC
CASSLAGSELLSGEQYF
>TRBV5-1|TRBD1|once|TRBJ2-2
TGCGCCAGCCTTCAACCGGGACAGGGGAGAACCGGGGAGCTGTTTTTT
CASLQPGQGRTGELFF
>TRBV6-5|NA|few|TRBJ2-3
TGTGCCAGCAGTTTCAGTCAGGATACGCAGTATTTT
CASSFSQDTQYF
>TRBV11-2|NA|once|TRBJ2-2
TGTGCCAGCAGCGACGACAGGTTCCGGGAGCTGTTTTTT
CASSDDRFRELFF
>TRBV23-1|TRBD1|NA|TRBJ1-2
TGCGCCAGCAGTCGCGAGACAGGGGGCGGTAGCTATGGCTACACCTTC
CASSRETGGGSYGYTF